These 30 T cell receptor beta chains came from one sample sequenced in a study of T cell responses to AZD1222 COVID-19 vaccine. Clones were sequenced by immunoSEQ multiplex PCR, and TCRdb holds only the in-frame ones, with some missing. The repertoire has 45,000 to 65,000 clones, around 90% of them found once; the top ten carry 2.7%. The source material was peripheral blood, sampled 28 days after the second AZD1222 dose. The receptors stem from an adult who received the AZD1222 COVID-19 vaccine.

J is TRBJ2-7 and V is TRBV28, with 10 bases that match TRBD2. The CDR3 is made up of 15 amino acids. From germline, CDR1 is MDHEN and CDR2 SYDVKM. Trimming at V came to 6 bases and at J to 6 bases, leaving 11 bases not matched to a gene. The CDR3 bases are TGTGCCAGCAGGCAAGCGGGAGGGACTAGAGGCGAGCAGTACTTC. This encodes CASRQAGGTRGEQYF. The full variable domain, completed using reference TRBV28 and TRBJ2-7, is DVKVTQSSRYLVKRTGEKVFLECVQDMDHENMFWYRQDPGLGLRLIYFSYDVKMKEKGDIPEGYSVSREKKERFSLILESASTNQTSMYLCASRQAGGTRGEQYFGPGTRLTVT.

In its sample, this clone ranks as medium-sized. The CDR3: CASSSGQGFDGYTF. The CDR3 nucleotides read TGCGCCAGCAGCTCCGGACAGGGGTTTGATGGCTACACCTTC. V gene TRBV5-1 combines with J gene TRBJ1-2, with TRBD1 matching over 9 bases. This CDR3 is built from 14 residues. Germline loops: CDR1 SGHRS, CDR2 YFSETQ. J gave up 6 bases and V 3 bases, and 6 bases lay outside the gene matches.

The V call is TRBV25-1, the J call TRBJ1-2, with D unclear. V gave up 5 bases and J gave up 4 bases, with 14 bases separating them. CDR1 and CDR2 from the germline V gene are MGHDK and SYGVNS. The CDR3 spans 14 residues. In DNA, the CDR3 is TGTGCCAGCAGTCTCCTGACAAGCCCCTATGGCTACACCTTC. Its protein product is CASSLLTSPYGYTF.

This clone occurred once. The rearrangement joins TRBV6-6 to TRBJ1-4; D unresolved. V lost 6 bases to trimming and J lost 1 base, with 15 bases between them. CDR3 length equals 16 residues. Looked up from germline, CDR1 is MNHNY and CDR2 is SVGAGI (reference sequence). CDR3 nucleotides: TGTGCCAGCAGGCCAGGCTTCTTGGTAACTAATGAAAAACTGTTTTTT. This translates into CASRPGFLVTNEKLFF.

V usage is TRBV3-1 (or the pseudogene TRBV3-2) and J usage is TRBJ2-7, with TRBD2 identical over 8 bases. CDR1 is LGHDT and CDR2 is YNNKEL in the germline V gene (reference sequence). This CDR3 has 16 residues. The trim removed 0 bases at V and 4 bases at J, leaving 8 bases unmatched. This CDR3 reads CASSQDLVAGQYEQYF. The CDR3 DNA reads TGTGCCAGCAGCCAAGATCTGGTAGCGGGGCAATACGAGCAGTACTTC.

This clone showed up just once. The chain is built from TRBV7-2 and TRBJ2-3; unclear D gene. The V end lost 4 bases, the J end lost 0 bases, and 11 bases lay between the germline ends. Germline CDR1 and CDR2: SGHTA and FQGNSA. The CDR3 spans 15 residues. CDR3 amino acids: CASSSLLPSTDTQYF. The DNA of the CDR3 is TGTGCCAGCAGCTCCCTGCTCCCTAGCACAGATACGCAGTATTTT.

This chain connects TRBV6-2 or TRBV6-3 to TRBJ2-7, with TRBD1 matching over 8 bases. From germline, CDR1 is MNHEY and CDR2 SVGEGT. The CDR3 has 16 residues. Trimming cost V 6 bases and J 2 bases; bases outside gene matches: 12. Here the CDR3 reads CASSRRRTGITYEQYF. For the CDR3, the DNA is TGTGCCAGCAGCCGACGGCGGACAGGGATTACCTACGAGCAGTACTTC.

The gene calls are TRBV7-3 and TRBJ1-2; D may be TRBD1 (6 bases). This CDR3 is built from 14 residues. V dropped 4 bases and J dropped 7 bases, with 16 bases sitting between them. The germline CDR1 and CDR2 sequences are SGHTA and FQGTGA. The CDR3 spells CASSSGHSRGGYTF. The CDR3 DNA follows: TGTGCCAGCAGCTCGGGACATTCCAGAGGTGGCTACACCTTC.

This clone was picked up one time. This sequence joins TRBV10-1 and TRBJ2-7; D not resolved. Germline assignment: CDR1 WNHNN and CDR2 SYGVQD (reference sequence). The CDR3 sequence is 12 residues long. Trimming took 3 bases from V and 1 from J, leaving 4 bases between them. The CDR3 DNA follows: TGCGCCAGCAGTGATAAGTCCTACGAGCAGTACTTC. Its translation is CASSDKSYEQYF.

The V call is TRBV7-9, the J call TRBJ2-3, with 7 nucleotides matching TRBD2. Germline V gene lookup returns CDR1 SEHNR and CDR2 FQNEAQ (reference sequence). There are 14 residues in the CDR3. V was pared by 4 bases and J by 0 bases, with 1 base of the junction left unmatched. In nucleotides, the CDR3 is TGTGCCAGCAGCTCTAGCGGAAGCACAGATACGCAGTATTTT. Its protein product is CASSSSGSTDTQYF.

This clone was detected a few times. The chain combines TRBV5-1 with TRBJ2-2, with 11 bases lining up with TRBD2. Trimming took 3 bases from V and 4 from J; bases not matched to a gene: 11. Looked up from germline, CDR1 is SGHRS and CDR2 is YFSETQ. The CDR3 spans 18 residues. This CDR3 is CASSSGSLAGGSTGELFF. The CDR3 nucleotides are TGCGCCAGCAGCTCCGGTAGCCTAGCGGGAGGAAGCACCGGGGAGCTGTTTTTT.

This sequence joins TRBV5-6 and TRBJ1-2, with D possibly TRBD1 on 6 matching bases. CDR1 is SGHDT and CDR2 is YYEEEE in the germline V gene. The CDR3 loop spans 15 amino acids. V was shortened by 1 base and J by 8 bases, with 18 bases between the two germline ends. This CDR3 is CASSLQRGTGRGYTF. CDR3 coding DNA: TGTGCCAGCAGCTTGCAAAGGGGGACGGGCCGGGGCTACACCTTC.

The rearrangement joins TRBV3-1 (or the pseudogene TRBV3-2) to TRBJ1-5, with 12 positions matching TRBD1. Germline V lookup: CDR1 LGHDT, CDR2 YNNKEL (reference sequence). The V segment lost 1 base and the J segment 2 bases; nucleotides outside the gene matches: 3. The CDR3 extends over 17 amino acids. CDR3 loop: CASSQAGTGGGNQPQHF. In nucleotides, the CDR3 is TGTGCCAGCAGCCAAGCTGGGACAGGGGGCGGCAATCAGCCCCAGCATTTT.

The CDR3 DNA is TGTGCCAGCAGTTACTCGAACGGGAACACTGAAGCTTTCTTT. Translated, it gives CASSYSNGNTEAFF. The V call is TRBV6-6, the J call TRBJ1-1; no reliable D call. V lost 0 bases and J lost 1, with 6 bases in between. The germline V gene has CDR1 MNHNY and CDR2 SVGAGI (reference sequence). The CDR3 spans 14 residues.

This clone came up once. The gene calls are TRBV2 and TRBJ1-1; the match to TRBD1 covers 7 bases. Germline CDR1 SNHLY, CDR2 FYNNEI. V gave up 10 bases and J gave up 4 bases; unmatched junction bases: 3. CDR3 size: 11 residues. CDR3: CATGGFTEAFF. CDR3 DNA: TGTGCCACAGGGGGTTTCACTGAAGCTTTCTTT. Variable domain in full (rest from reference TRBV2 and TRBJ1-1): EPEVTQTPSHQVTQMGQEVILRCVPISNHLYFYWYRQILGQKVEFLVSFYNNEISEKSEIFDDQFSVERPDGSNFTLKIRSTKLEDSAMYFCATGGFTEAFFGQGTRLTVV.

The genes are TRBV30 and TRBJ1-4; 11 nucleotides match TRBD1. This CDR3 is built from 13 residues. With 6 bases clipped from V and 7 bases from J, the junction kept 4 bases outside the gene matches. Germline CDR1 GTSNPN, CDR2 SVGIG (reference sequence). CDR3 DNA sequence: TGTGCCTGCTCCGGACAGGGGGCTGAAAAACTGTTTTTT. Its protein product is CACSGQGAEKLFF.

J is TRBJ1-1 and V is TRBV24-1; the D is unclear. The V end lost 8 bases, the J end lost 6 bases, and 12 bases lay between the germline ends. The CDR3 covers 12 residues. In germline, CDR1 is KGHDR, CDR2 SFDVKD. CDR3 protein: CATTHPTSEAFF. DNA for the CDR3: TGTGCCACCACCCATCCGACATCTGAAGCTTTCTTT.

The rearrangement joins TRBV27 to TRBJ1-1; D is ambiguous. The CDR3 contains 11 residues. Between the trimmed V and J ends, which lost 5 bases and 5 bases, there was a span of 6 bases. The germline gives CDR1 MNHEY, CDR2 SMNVEV (reference sequence). In nucleotides, the CDR3 is TGTGCCAGCAGTCGAGGGACTGAAGCTTTCTTT. Translation: CASSRGTEAFF.

Of note for this clone: This CDR3 is also generated by other DNA sequences in the sample. The chain carries TRBV12-5 and TRBJ2-3; D possibly corresponds to TRBD1 (5 bases). The CDR3 length is 13 residues. In germline, CDR1 is LGHNT, CDR2 FRNRAP. The V end was cut by 4 bases, the J end by 4 bases, with 9 bases between. CDR3 sequence: CASGWGGADTQYF. CDR3 DNA: TGTGCTAGTGGTTGGGGCGGTGCAGATACGCAGTATTTT. Supplemented by reference TRBV12-5 and TRBJ2-3, the full variable domain reads DARVTQTPRHKVTEMGQEVTMRCQPILGHNTVFWYRQTMMQGLELLAYFRNRAPLDDSGMPKDRFSAEMPDATLATLKIQPSEPRDSAVYFCASGWGGADTQYFGPGTRLTVL.

This chain joins TRBV28 and TRBJ1-1; 7 nucleotides line up with TRBD1. V trimming: 3 bases; J trimming: 10 bases; junction bases outside the gene matches: 5. The CDR3 sequence is 12 residues long. Germline CDR1 is MDHEN and CDR2 is SYDVKM. The CDR3 DNA sequence: TGTGCCAGCAGTTTCGGGGCAGGGGGAGCTTTCTTT. It encodes CASSFGAGGAFF. Supplemented by reference TRBV28 and TRBJ1-1, the full variable domain reads DVKVTQSSRYLVKRTGEKVFLECVQDMDHENMFWYRQDPGLGLRLIYFSYDVKMKEKGDIPEGYSVSREKKERFSLILESASTNQTSMYLCASSFGAGGAFFGQGTRLTVV.

This chain connects TRBV7-8 to TRBJ2-1; D not certain. V was cut by 1 base and J by 3 bases, with 10 bases left in between. CDR3 length: 15 residues. Germline CDR1 is SGHVS and CDR2 is FQNEAQ. The CDR3 region is CASSLERLLYNEQFF. CDR3 sequence (DNA): TGTGCCAGCAGCTTAGAGAGACTCCTCTACAATGAGCAGTTCTTC.

The gene calls are TRBV5-4 and TRBJ1-3, with 7 bases identical to TRBD1. Germline trimming cut 4 bases from V and 4 bases from J; bases unmatched to any gene: 8. Germline V gene lookup returns CDR1 SGHNT and CDR2 YYREEE (reference sequence). The CDR3 covers 15 residues. The CDR3 reads CASSTRQGAGNTIYF. The CDR3 bases are TGTGCCAGCAGCACCCGACAGGGTGCCGGAAACACCATATATTTT.

The V and J genes are TRBV5-1 and TRBJ2-1; maybe TRBD2 (6 bases). The CDR3 extends over 16 amino acids. The V end was cut by 0 bases, the J end by 2 bases, with 12 bases between. Germline-derived CDR1 and CDR2 are SGHRS and YFSETQ. CDR3 sequence (DNA): TGCGCCAGCAGCTTGGAACCGGGCGGGGCCTACAATGAGCAGTTCTTC. Its translation is CASSLEPGGAYNEQFF.

V usage is TRBV14 and J usage is TRBJ2-4; TRBD1 aligns across 10 bases. V was pared by 5 bases and J by 7 bases, with 2 bases of the junction left unmatched. Germline V gene lookup returns CDR1 SGHDN and CDR2 FVKESK. This CDR3 is built from 13 residues. The chain's CDR3 is CASSGGQGNIQYF. The CDR3 bases are TGTGCCAGCAGCGGGGGACAGGGGAACATTCAGTACTTC. The whole variable domain, remainder taken from reference TRBV14 and TRBJ2-4, is EAGVTQFPSHSVIEKGQTVTLRCDPISGHDNLYWYRRVMGKEIKFLLHFVKESKQDESGMPNNRFLAERTGGTYSTLKVQPAELEDSGVYFCASSGGQGNIQYFGAGTRLSVL.

The chain is built from TRBV4-2 and TRBJ1-5; no reliable D call. The germline V gene encodes CDR1 LGHNA and CDR2 YNFKEQ. Trimming took off 7 bases at V and 1 base at J, with 14 bases between the two ends. The CDR3 totals 15 residues. CDR3 bases: TGTGCCAGCAAAGACGAACGAGTGAGCAATCAGCCCCAGCATTTT. This codes for CASKDERVSNQPQHF.

The chain uses TRBV18 and TRBJ2-5; D perhaps matches TRBD2 (5 bases). CDR1 is KGHSH, CDR2 LQKENI, per germline. CDR3 length: 15 amino acids. The V end was cut by 1 base, the J end by 5 bases, with 14 bases between. CDR3 sequence (DNA): TGTGCCAGCTCACCACGTTTGGAGGCCGTGGAGACCCAGTACTTC. It yields the protein CASSPRLEAVETQYF. Drawing the rest from reference TRBV18 and TRBJ2-5, the complete variable domain is NAGVMQNPRHLVRRRGQEARLRCSPMKGHSHVYWYRQLPEEGLKFMVYLQKENIIDESGMPKERFSAEFPKEGPSILRIQQVVRGDSAAYFCASSPRLEAVETQYFGPGTRLLVL.

This rearrangement joins TRBV10-3 to TRBJ2-7, with TRBD2 matching 12 bases. Germline CDR1 and CDR2: ENHRY and SYGVKD. V lost 3 bases to trimming and J lost 6 bases; unmatched junction nucleotides: 6. There are 15 residues in the CDR3. The CDR3 loop reads CAISETLAGGGEQYF. The DNA for the CDR3 is TGTGCCATCAGTGAAACCCTAGCGGGAGGGGGCGAGCAGTACTTC.

The chain joins TRBV5-1 to TRBJ2-2; possibly TRBD2 for D (5 bases). Trimming removed 4 bases from V and 6 bases from J, with 16 bases in between. In germline, CDR1 is SGHRS, CDR2 YFSETQ. The CDR3 runs 15 residues. The CDR3 here is CASSLTGKEAGELFF. For the CDR3, the DNA is TGCGCCAGCAGCCTTACCGGGAAAGAGGCCGGGGAGCTGTTTTTT.

J is TRBJ2-3 and V is TRBV7-9; 10 bases match TRBD2. The J segment lost 0 bases and the V segment lost 5 bases, leaving 2 bases of the junction unmatched. CDR3 length: 15 residues. The germline gives CDR1 SEHNR, CDR2 FQNEAQ (reference sequence). CDR3 DNA: TGTGCCAGCAGCAGCGGGAGGGCAAGCACAGATACGCAGTATTTT. Protein product: CASSSGRASTDTQYF.

The rearrangement joins TRBV19 to TRBJ1-2, with TRBD1 identical over 9 bases. The germline V gene encodes CDR1 LNHDA and CDR2 SQIVND (reference sequence). Unmatched junction bases numbered 7, after V lost 5 bases and J lost 0 bases. The CDR3 runs to 16 residues. This chain's CDR3 is CASSPTGGPPNYGYTF. CDR3 DNA: TGTGCCAGTAGTCCCACAGGGGGCCCTCCTAACTATGGCTACACCTTC.